These 5 T cell receptor beta chains came from one sample sequenced in a study of a mutant IDH1 vaccine in newly diagnosed glioma. Generated by immunoSEQ multiplex PCR, the TCRdb table keeps only in-frame clones and is missing some. Among some 63,000 clones listed, roughly 74% were seen once. Noted time point: week 35, safety follow-up. Vaccination used 300 ug of mutant IDH1 20-mer peptide per dose, with topical imiquimod. These receptors have no known antigen. Sequenced material: PBMCs, taken from a glioma patient whose treatment included an IDH1 peptide vaccine. The source is a man over 45 with glioma.

This clone occurred a few times. V is TRBV18 and J is TRBJ1-5, with no clear D. Trimming took 3 bases from V and 4 from J, leaving 7 bases between them. Germline CDR1 is KGHSH and CDR2 is LQKENI. The CDR3 contains 13 residues. CDR3 region: CASSPAENQPQHF. DNA of the CDR3: TGTGCCAGCTCACCTGCCGAAAATCAGCCCCAGCATTTT.

This chain joins TRBV7-6 and TRBJ2-7, with D possibly being TRBD1 (6 bases). Trimming cost V 4 bases and J 4 bases, with 14 bases left between them. Germline V gene data show CDR1 as SGHVS and CDR2 as FNYEAQ. This CDR3 is 14 amino acids long. The CDR3 bases are TGTGCCAGCAGCTCGTCCCGGGACATTTACGAGCAGTACTTC. Its protein product is CASSSSRDIYEQYF.

V usage is TRBV7-2 and J usage is TRBJ1-3, with 7 nucleotides matching TRBD1. Germline values: CDR1 SGHTA, CDR2 FQGNSA. This CDR3 comprises 14 residues. V trimming: 5 bases; J trimming: 2 bases; junction bases outside the gene matches: 3. CDR3 residues: CASSPGGTGNTIYF. The CDR3 region has the DNA TGTGCCAGCAGCCCAGGGGGGACTGGAAACACCATATATTTT.

This rearrangement joins TRBV5-4 to TRBJ2-3, with TRBD2 matching 10 bases. This CDR3 is 16 amino acids long. Trimming cost V 0 bases and J 3 bases; bases outside gene matches: 4. Germline V gene sequence: CDR1 SGHNT, CDR2 YYREEE (reference sequence). DNA for the CDR3: TGTGCCAGCAGCTTGGACCTAGCGGGGGCTACAGATACGCAGTATTTT. As protein: CASSLDLAGATDTQYF.

The CDR3 spells CASSLAGVYNEQFF. In DNA, the CDR3 is TGCGCCAGCAGCTTGGCGGGGGTTTACAATGAGCAGTTCTTC. The rearrangement uses TRBV5-1 and TRBJ2-1; perhaps TRBD2 as D (6 bases). V was cut by 0 bases and J by 4 bases, with 8 bases left in between. The germline V gene encodes CDR1 SGHRS and CDR2 YFSETQ. CDR3 size: 14 residues. Full variable domain (remainder filled in from reference TRBV5-1 and TRBJ2-1): KAGVTQTPRYLIKTRGQQVTLSCSPISGHRSVSWYQQTPGQGLQFLFEYFSETQRNKGNFPGRFSGRQFSNSRSEMNVSTLELGDSALYLCASSLAGVYNEQFFGPGTRLTVL.